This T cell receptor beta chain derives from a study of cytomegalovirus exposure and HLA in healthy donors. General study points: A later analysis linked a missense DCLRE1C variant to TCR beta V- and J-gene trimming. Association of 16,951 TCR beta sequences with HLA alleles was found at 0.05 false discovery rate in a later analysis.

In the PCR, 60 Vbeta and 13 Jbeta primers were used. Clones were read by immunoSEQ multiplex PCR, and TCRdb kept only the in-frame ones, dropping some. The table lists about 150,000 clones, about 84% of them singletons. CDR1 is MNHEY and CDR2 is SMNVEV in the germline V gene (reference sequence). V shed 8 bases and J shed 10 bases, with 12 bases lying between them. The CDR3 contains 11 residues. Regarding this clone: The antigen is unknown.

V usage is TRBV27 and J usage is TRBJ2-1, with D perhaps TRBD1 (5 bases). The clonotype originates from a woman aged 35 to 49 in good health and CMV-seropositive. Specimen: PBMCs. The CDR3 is CASGLGVEQFF. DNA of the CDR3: TGTGCCAGCGGCCTAGGGGTGGAGCAGTTCTTC.